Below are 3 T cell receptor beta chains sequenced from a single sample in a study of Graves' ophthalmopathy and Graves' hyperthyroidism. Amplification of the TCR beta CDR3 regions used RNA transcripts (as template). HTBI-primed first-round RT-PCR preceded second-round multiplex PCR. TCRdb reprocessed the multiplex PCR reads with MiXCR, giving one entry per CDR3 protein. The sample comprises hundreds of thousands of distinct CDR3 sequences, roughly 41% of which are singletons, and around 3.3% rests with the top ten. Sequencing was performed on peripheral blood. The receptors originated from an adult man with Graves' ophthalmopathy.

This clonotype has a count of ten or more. CDR3 sequence: CASSFGTVYGYTF. The CDR3 DNA reads as TGTGCCAGCAGTTTTGGGACGGTTTATGGCTACACCTTC. V is TRBV12-3 or TRBV12-4 and J is TRBJ1-2, with D perhaps TRBD1 (5 bases). The CDR3 extends over 13 amino acids. V dropped 3 bases and J dropped 5 bases, with 10 bases sitting between them.

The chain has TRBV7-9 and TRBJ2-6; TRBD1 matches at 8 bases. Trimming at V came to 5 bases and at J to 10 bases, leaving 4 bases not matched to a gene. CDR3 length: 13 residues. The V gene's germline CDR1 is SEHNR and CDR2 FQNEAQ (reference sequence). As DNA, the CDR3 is TGTGCCAGCAGCAGCACAGGGGGGAACGTCCTGACTTTC. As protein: CASSSTGGNVLTF.

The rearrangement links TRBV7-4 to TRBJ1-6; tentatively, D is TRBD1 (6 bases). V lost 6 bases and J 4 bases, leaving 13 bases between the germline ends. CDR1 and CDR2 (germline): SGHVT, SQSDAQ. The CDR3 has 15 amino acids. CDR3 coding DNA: TGTGCCAGCAGACAGGGACTCGAGTATAATTCACCCCTCCACTTT. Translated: CASRQGLEYNSPLHF.